The 23 T cell receptor beta chains in this list originate from one sample, sequenced in a study of blood T cell repertoires in COVID-19. The method was immunoSEQ multiplex PCR; TCRdb's version includes in-frame clones alone and lacks a portion of them. The sample consists of 100,000 to 150,000 clones, more than 70% of them appearing once. Material: peripheral blood. All receptors derive from a woman aged 25-40 years who had recovered from COVID-19.

The chain has TRBV11-2 and TRBJ1-2; 8 bases line up with TRBD1. The CDR3 consists of 18 residues. CDR1 SGHAT and CDR2 FQNNGV come from the germline V gene. V gave up 2 bases and J gave up 6 bases; unmatched junction bases: 17. The CDR3 region has the DNA TGTGCCAGCAGCTTATTGGGGGGGTGGACAGGGAATTTCGATGGCTACACCTTC. Residues: CASSLLGGWTGNFDGYTF. The full variable domain, its missing parts supplied by reference TRBV11-2 and TRBJ1-2, is EAGVAQSPRYKIIEKRQSVAFWCNPISGHATLYWYQQILGQGPKLLIQFQNNGVVDDSQLPKDRFSAERLKGVDSTLKIQPAKLEDSAVYLCASSLLGGWTGNFDGYTFGSGTRLTVV.

In its sample, this clone was seen a few times. The chain is built from TRBV7-2 and TRBJ1-2; 7 nucleotides match TRBD1. V lost 5 bases and J lost 6; bases outside the gene matches: 18. The germline V gene has CDR1 SGHTA and CDR2 FQGNSA. The CDR3 is 17 residues long. CDR3 region: CASSPNSFNRGEDGYTF. CDR3 nucleotide sequence: TGTGCCAGCAGCCCTAATAGTTTCAACAGGGGCGAGGATGGCTACACCTTC.

There are a few counts of this clone. This sequence joins TRBV7-3 and TRBJ1-6, with D possibly matching TRBD1 (6 bases). Germline values: CDR1 SGHTA, CDR2 FQGTGA. The CDR3 spans 16 residues. The germline V and J ends were trimmed by 3 bases and 10 bases, with 19 bases remaining between them. CDR3 DNA sequence: TGTGCCAGCAGCTTGGAAGGCTGGGACAAAGGATCACCCCTCCACTTT. Translation gives CASSLEGWDKGSPLHF.

The rearrangement joins TRBV9 to TRBJ2-7, with TRBD1 matching over 7 bases. Germline V gives CDR1 SGDLS, CDR2 YYNGEE. This CDR3 spans 14 amino acids. With 3 bases clipped from V and 3 bases from J, the junction kept 6 bases outside the gene matches. The DNA of the CDR3 is TGTGCCAGCAGCGCAGGGGACAGACTCTACGAGCAGTACTTC. This sequence encodes CASSAGDRLYEQYF.

The chain has TRBV5-1 and TRBJ2-3; 9 bases map to TRBD2. The CDR3 sequence is 16 residues long. Germline V CDR1 and CDR2: SGHRS, YFSETQ. Trimming cost V 0 bases and J 2 bases; bases outside gene matches: 4. The CDR3 sequence: CASSLGLAGFTDTQYF. CDR3 sequence (DNA): TGCGCCAGCAGCTTGGGTCTAGCGGGATTCACAGATACGCAGTATTTT.

For the CDR3, the DNA is TGTGCCAGCAGCCCATGGACTAGCGGGATTAATGAGCAGTTCTTC. It specifies CASSPWTSGINEQFF. The V gene is TRBV13, the J gene TRBJ2-1, with TRBD2 matching 12 bases. In germline, CDR1 is PRHDT, CDR2 FYEKMQ (reference sequence). This CDR3 comprises 15 residues. V trimming: 5 bases; J trimming: 7 bases; junction bases outside the gene matches: 6.

V usage is TRBV28 and J usage is TRBJ1-4; D possibly corresponds to TRBD1 (5 bases). Trimming took 6 bases from V and 8 from J, leaving 16 bases between them. The germline V gene has CDR1 MDHEN and CDR2 SYDVKM. The length of the CDR3 is 14 residues. The CDR3 DNA follows: TGTGCCAGCAGCGGGCAGGGTGGGCGCGAAAAACTGTTTTTT. Translating it yields CASSGQGGREKLFF.

The CDR3: CASSVNPSRDRVTGEQFF. In DNA, the CDR3 is TGTGCCAGCAGCGTAAATCCAAGCCGGGACAGGGTGACCGGTGAGCAGTTCTTC. V is TRBV9 and J is TRBJ2-1, with 9 bases identical to TRBD1. V shed 1 base and J 9 bases; nucleotides not matched to a gene: 17. From germline, CDR1 is SGDLS and CDR2 YYNGEE. CDR3 size: 18 residues.

The genes are TRBV5-1 and TRBJ2-1; no clear D. V was trimmed by 0 bases and J by 0 bases, leaving 13 bases between them. The CDR3 is 17 amino acids. Germline CDR1 reads SGHRS; CDR2 reads YFSETQ. For the CDR3, the DNA is TGCGCCAGCAGCTTGGATGTCGCGAACTTCTCCTACAATGAGCAGTTCTTC. This sequence encodes CASSLDVANFSYNEQFF.

This chain connects TRBV2 to TRBJ2-7; 11 positions match TRBD2. In germline, CDR1 is SNHLY, CDR2 FYNNEI. CDR3 size: 16 residues. The V segment lost 7 bases and the J segment 3 bases; nucleotides outside the gene matches: 11. For the CDR3, the DNA is TGTGCCAGCAAATATATGCCAACTAGCGGGGGCTACGAGCAGTACTTC. Its protein product is CASKYMPTSGGYEQYF.

The chain is built from TRBV19 and TRBJ2-7; TRBD1 matches at 9 bases. This CDR3 comprises 15 residues. With V trimmed by 5 bases and J by 0 bases, 5 bases remained unmatched. Germline V gives CDR1 LNHDA, CDR2 SQIVND (reference sequence). As DNA, the CDR3 is TGTGCCAGTAGTCCACCGGACAGGGGCTCCTACGAGCAGTACTTC. Translation: CASSPPDRGSYEQYF.

V and J are TRBV29-1 and TRBJ1-3; D not certain. Germline V gene lookup returns CDR1 SQVTM and CDR2 ANQGSEA. V was clipped by 3 bases and J by 3 bases, with 3 bases between them. This CDR3 comprises 11 residues. In DNA, the CDR3 is TGCAGCGTTGATCTTGGAAACACCATATATTTT. Protein sequence: CSVDLGNTIYF.

The J gene is TRBJ2-7, the V gene TRBV5-1, with 7 bases aligning to TRBD1. After removal of 3 bases from V and 1 base from J, the junction contained 1 base not matched to a gene. Germline lookup yields CDR1 SGHRS and CDR2 YFSETQ. The CDR3 extends over 13 amino acids. For the CDR3, the DNA is TGCGCCAGCAGCTCACAGGGGTCCTACGAGCAGTACTTC. Its protein is CASSSQGSYEQYF.

The chain recombines TRBV19 with TRBJ1-5; 7 bases are a match to TRBD1. The CDR3 sequence is 15 residues long. The germline CDR1 and CDR2 sequences are LNHDA and SQIVND (reference sequence). The trim removed 4 bases at V and 4 bases at J, leaving 7 bases unmatched. CDR3 bases: TGTGCCAGTAGTAGGGGACAGCAAGGAAATCAGCCCCAGCATTTT. It yields the protein CASSRGQQGNQPQHF.

This clone showed up just once. The CDR3 sequence is CASTDRGEQYF. The CDR3 nucleotides are TGTGCCAGCACGGACAGGGGCGAGCAGTACTTC. V is TRBV6-5 and J is TRBJ2-7; 9 bases are shared with TRBD1. This CDR3 spans 11 amino acids. Germline-derived CDR1 and CDR2 are MNHEY and SVGAGI. The V and J ends lost 7 bases and 6 bases, in that order; junction bases with no gene match: 1.

The chain is built from TRBV5-1 and TRBJ1-3; possible D gene TRBD1, 6 bases. Looked up from germline, CDR1 is SGHRS and CDR2 is YFSETQ. This CDR3 region has 16 residues. V lost 1 base and J lost 4, with 15 bases in between. The CDR3 reads CASSLHVGANGNTIYF. CDR3 bases: TGCGCCAGCAGCTTGCACGTGGGGGCTAACGGAAACACCATATATTTT.

This chain joins TRBV27 and TRBJ1-1; 8 nucleotides match TRBD1. J gave up 6 bases and V 7 bases, and 10 bases lay outside the gene matches. The CDR3 runs 14 residues. Germline-derived CDR1 and CDR2 are MNHEY and SMNVEV (reference sequence). Written as DNA, the CDR3 is TGTGCCAGCACAGGGGGCTATAGTGGCGCTGAAGCTTTCTTT. This encodes CASTGGYSGAEAFF.

This chain joins TRBV2 and TRBJ1-2; 8 bases match TRBD1. CDR1 is SNHLY, CDR2 FYNNEI, per germline. V was clipped by 1 base and J by 3 bases; unmatched bases: 10. This CDR3 region has 17 residues. CDR3 sequence reads: CASSEGVQGARDYGYTF. In DNA form, the CDR3 reads TGTGCCAGCAGTGAAGGAGTCCAGGGGGCGCGGGACTATGGCTACACCTTC.

For the CDR3, the DNA is TGTGCCAGCTCACCCGTCGGGGGGCTCACAGATACGCAGTATTTT. It is translated as CASSPVGGLTDTQYF. The chain combines TRBV18 with TRBJ2-3; weak D call: TRBD2 (7 bases). Germline CDR1 and CDR2: KGHSH and LQKENI. The CDR3 totals 15 residues. Trimming cost V 3 bases and J 2 bases, with 12 bases left between them.

The genes are TRBV7-9 and TRBJ2-7; 10 nucleotides match TRBD1. Germline V lookup: CDR1 SEHNR, CDR2 FQNEAQ (reference sequence). The CDR3 has 14 residues. The ends lost 1 base at V and 6 bases at J; junction bases unmatched: 3. The CDR3 nucleotides are TGTGCCAGCAGCTTAGTAGGGACAGGGGTCGAGCAGTACTTC. Amino acids: CASSLVGTGVEQYF. Full variable domain (rest looked up from reference TRBV7-9 and TRBJ2-7): DTGVSQNPRHKITKRGQNVTFRCDPISEHNRLYWYRQTLGQGPEFLTYFQNEAQLEKSRLLSDRFSAERPKGSFSTLEIQRTEQGDSAMYLCASSLVGTGVEQYFGPGTRLTVT.

This chain connects TRBV5-1 to TRBJ2-3; D is undetermined. Germline V gene sequence: CDR1 SGHRS, CDR2 YFSETQ. Trimming shortened V by 3 bases and J by 0 bases, and 11 bases separated the two germline ends. The CDR3 has 15 amino acids. This CDR3 reads CASSSELISTDTQYF. As DNA, the CDR3 is TGCGCCAGCAGCTCGGAGCTAATCAGCACAGATACGCAGTATTTT.

This chain joins TRBV10-1 and TRBJ2-1; a possible D gene is TRBD2 (5 bases). Germline CDR1 reads WNHNN; CDR2 reads SYGVQD (reference sequence). The length of the CDR3 is 15 residues. V was clipped by 4 bases and J by 5 bases, with 15 bases between them. CDR3 nucleotides: TGCGCCAGCAGTGTCACTAGTTTGGGCGACAATGAGCAGTTCTTC. Its translation: CASSVTSLGDNEQFF.

J is TRBJ2-1 and V is TRBV11-2, with D possibly TRBD2 on 6 matching bases. Looked up from germline, CDR1 is SGHAT and CDR2 is FQNNGV. Deletions cut 5 bases from V and 8 bases from J, with 22 bases between. The CDR3 is made up of 16 amino acids. CDR3 nucleotide sequence: TGTGCCAGCAGCAGGCGGGCGGGAAGCGGTGGGGATGAGCAGTTCTTC. It yields the protein CASSRRAGSGGDEQFF.